This T cell receptor (beta chain) was captured by sequencing in a study of STAT5B mutations in CD4+ large granular lymphocyte leukemia. CDR3 length: 13 amino acids. Germline assignment: CDR1 KGHSH and CDR2 LQKENI. Trimming took 5 bases from V and 2 from J; bases not matched to a gene: 3. Whole-study results and caveats: CD4-sorted patient repertoires seemed more clonal than healthy CD4+ repertoires.

TCRdb's table, derived via immunoSEQ multiplex PCR, lists solely in-frame clones and lacks some. Of around 37,000 clones listed, around 75% are singletons. This clone was seen only a few times. Its antigen is still unknown. The chain uses TRBV18 and TRBJ2-7; 7 bases map to TRBD1. The receptor comes from a human donor in good health. The specimen was CD4+ T cells from blood buffy coats. The CDR3 region is CASSTGAAYEQYF. CDR3 sequence (DNA): TGTGCCAGCTCAACAGGGGCGGCCTACGAGCAGTACTTC. Full variable domain (missing parts from reference TRBV18 and TRBJ2-7): NAGVMQNPRHLVRRRGQEARLRCSPMKGHSHVYWYRQLPEEGLKFMVYLQKENIIDESGMPKERFSAEFPKEGPSILRIQQVVRGDSAAYFCASSTGAAYEQYFGPGTRLTVT.